The 20 T cell receptor beta chains in this list originate from one sample, sequenced in a study of T cells in Graves' hyperthyroidism and ophthalmopathy. Amplification of TCR beta CDR3 regions used RNA as the template. HTBI primers were employed in a first-round RT-PCR of the TCR CDR3. TCRdb itself ran the multiplex PCR reads through MiXCR, one entry per CDR3 protein. The sample holds 460,000 or so distinct CDR3 sequences; 13% to 15% are singletons and the top ten take 15% to 20%. What was sequenced was blood. These receptor sequences come from a woman aged 18 to 35 with Graves' hyperthyroidism.

Ten or more counts support this clonotype. The chain recombines TRBV19 with TRBJ2-5; TRBD2 matches 10 bases. V shed 2 bases, J shed 1 base, and the junction held 4 bases outside the gene matches. There are 16 residues in the CDR3. The germline V gene encodes CDR1 LNHDA and CDR2 SQIVND (reference sequence). CDR3 in amino acids: CASSIPAGGPQETQYF. CDR3 nucleotide sequence: TGTGCCAGTAGTATACCAGCGGGAGGGCCCCAAGAGACCCAGTACTTC.

The CDR3 bases are TGCAGTGCGGGGACGACGGGAGCCTCCTACGAGCAGTACTTC. Residues: CSAGTTGASYEQYF. The chain employs TRBV20-1 and TRBJ2-7; a possible D gene is TRBD2 (6 bases). CDR3 size: 14 residues. Trimming left V 6 bases short and J 0 bases short, with 15 bases between. CDR1 is DFQATT and CDR2 is SNEGSKA in the germline V gene (reference sequence).

This clonotype was detected only a few times. This chain uses TRBV4-1 with TRBJ2-1; a possible D gene is TRBD2 (6 bases). This CDR3 spans 18 amino acids. Germline lookup yields CDR1 MGHRA and CDR2 YSYEKL. The V end was cut by 3 bases, the J end by 0 bases, with 18 bases between. In nucleotides, the CDR3 is TGCGCCAGCAGCCATGGGAGGCGATCCATGAGCTCCTACAATGAGCAGTTCTTC. Translation: CASSHGRRSMSSYNEQFF.

This clonotype turned up a few times. V and J are TRBV7-2 and TRBJ2-2, with 14 bases aligning to TRBD2. The CDR3 sequence is 17 residues long. V gave up 4 bases and J gave up 5 bases; unmatched junction bases: 6. Germline CDR1 SGHTA, CDR2 FQGNSA. The DNA of the CDR3 is TGTGCCAGCAGCTCTCCGACTAGCGGGAGGGGAACCGGGGAGCTGTTTTTT. Translated, it gives CASSSPTSGRGTGELFF.

This clonotype was counted a few times. This rearrangement joins TRBV5-1 to TRBJ2-5; no clear D gene. The germline CDR1 and CDR2 sequences are SGHRS and YFSETQ. V lost 2 bases to trimming and J lost 5 bases, with 10 bases between them. CDR3 size: 13 residues. The CDR3 DNA reads as TGCGCCAGCAGCTTTGCCAGCGAGGAGACCCAGTACTTC. As protein: CASSFASEETQYF.

This clonotype was recorded at least ten times. This chain connects TRBV10-3 to TRBJ2-1; 11 bases are a match to TRBD2. V trimming: 4 bases; J trimming: 6 bases; junction bases outside the gene matches: 8. Per germline, CDR1 ENHRY and CDR2 SYGVKD. CDR3 length equals 16 residues. This CDR3 reads CAISVLTSGRSNEQFF. CDR3 in DNA: TGTGCCATCAGTGTACTAACTAGCGGGAGATCCAATGAGCAGTTCTTC.

This clonotype showed up just once. A read error may explain this, as a much larger clone is one base away. CDR3 DNA: TGTGTCAGCAGCTTACTCGGTGGGCCTGAAGCTTTCTTT. It translates to CVSSLLGGPEAFF. This chain joins TRBV7-2 and TRBJ1-1, with D unresolved. This CDR3 is 13 amino acids long. Looked up from germline, CDR1 is SGHTA and CDR2 is FQGNSA.

The chain uses TRBV5-4 and TRBJ2-3; 9 nucleotides agree with TRBD2. The germline V gene has CDR1 SGHNT and CDR2 YYREEE (reference sequence). This CDR3 is 17 amino acids long. Unmatched junction bases numbered 12, after V lost 5 bases and J lost 2 bases. Here the CDR3 reads CASRLESGRTYTDTQYF. The CDR3 region has the DNA TGTGCCAGCAGACTTGAAAGCGGGAGGACGTACACAGATACGCAGTATTTT.

This clonotype has a handful of counts. J is TRBJ2-3 and V is TRBV6-1; D unresolved. CDR1 is MNHNS, CDR2 SASEGT, per germline. V dropped 1 base and J dropped 2 bases, with 7 bases sitting between them. This CDR3 comprises 14 residues. The CDR3 coding sequence is TGTGCCAGCAGTGAAGTAGGAGACACAGATACGCAGTATTTT. Protein sequence: CASSEVGDTDTQYF.

The chain carries TRBV15 and TRBJ2-1, with 8 bases lining up with TRBD2. This CDR3 contains 13 residues. The V gene's germline CDR1 is LNHNV and CDR2 YYDKDF (reference sequence). V dropped 7 bases and J dropped 7; count of bases not matched to a gene: 6. This chain's CDR3 is CATMGTRGNEQFF. The CDR3, as DNA: TGTGCCACCATGGGGACTAGAGGGAATGAGCAGTTCTTC.

The rearrangement joins TRBV24-1 to TRBJ1-2; 7 bases fit TRBD1. The CDR3 loop spans 12 amino acids. The junction had 3 bases not matched to a gene; V was cut back by 6 bases and J by 6 bases. The germline V gene has CDR1 KGHDR and CDR2 SFDVKD. The CDR3 region has the DNA TGTGCCACCAGTTTAGGGACAGATGGCTACACCTTC. Its protein is CATSLGTDGYTF.

This clonotype was detected ten times or more. V is TRBV7-8 and J is TRBJ2-2; 14 bases align to TRBD2. The germline CDR1 and CDR2 sequences are SGHVS and FQNEAQ. This CDR3 is built from 18 residues. V trimming: 2 bases; J trimming: 3 bases; junction bases outside the gene matches: 5. CDR3 sequence reads: CASSLRLAGGPYTGELFF. For the CDR3, the DNA is TGTGCCAGCAGCTTACGACTAGCGGGAGGGCCGTACACCGGGGAGCTGTTTTTT.

V gene TRBV19 combines with J gene TRBJ1-2; no clear D. The germline V gene encodes CDR1 LNHDA and CDR2 SQIVND (reference sequence). This CDR3 contains 15 residues. V gave up 3 bases and J gave up 4 bases, with 15 bases separating them. DNA of the CDR3: TGTGCCAGTAGTATTTTAGCCCAAGACTTCTATGGCTACACCTTC. Translation: CASSILAQDFYGYTF.

V is TRBV5-1 and J is TRBJ2-7, with D possibly called TRBD1 or TRBD2 (7 bases each). Germline-derived CDR1 and CDR2 are SGHRS and YFSETQ. V lost 5 bases to trimming and J lost 6 bases, with 12 bases between them. CDR3 size: 12 residues. Written as DNA, the CDR3 is TGCGCCAGCAGGGCAGGGGGGGGCGAGCAGTACTTC. This sequence encodes CASRAGGGEQYF.

In its sample, this clonotype was seen many times. The genes are TRBV30 and TRBJ2-5; TRBD2 aligns across 10 bases. The junction had 8 bases not matched to a gene; V was cut back by 0 bases and J by 4 bases. CDR1 GTSNPN and CDR2 SVGIG come from the germline V gene (reference sequence). CDR3 length: 16 amino acids. CDR3 sequence: CAWSVGLAGEGETQYF. The CDR3 nucleotides read TGTGCCTGGAGTGTAGGGCTAGCGGGAGAGGGAGAGACCCAGTACTTC. Combining the CDR3 with reference TRBV30 and TRBJ2-5 gives the whole variable domain SQTIHQWPATLVQPVGSPLSLECTVEGTSNPNLYWYRQAAGRGLQLLFYSVGIGQISSEVPQNLSASRPQDRQFILSSKKLLLSDSGFYLCAWSVGLAGEGETQYFGPGTRLLVL.

The chain uses TRBV5-1 and TRBJ2-1; TRBD2 might be the D (5 bases). Per germline, CDR1 SGHRS and CDR2 YFSETQ. The CDR3 has 16 amino acids. V was pared by 4 bases and J by 0 bases, with 14 bases between. The CDR3 nucleotides read TGCGCCAGCAGCCCCTCTAGCAAACCCTCCTACAATGAGCAGTTCTTC. Residues: CASSPSSKPSYNEQFF.

This sequence joins TRBV7-3 and TRBJ2-1, with 13 positions matching TRBD2. The length of the CDR3 is 16 residues. CDR1 SGHTA and CDR2 FQGTGA come from the germline V gene. The ends lost 5 bases at V and 6 bases at J; junction bases unmatched: 7. CDR3 amino acids: CASSPRGTSGTNEQFF. The CDR3 coding sequence is TGTGCCAGCAGCCCTCGAGGGACTAGCGGGACCAATGAGCAGTTCTTC.

The CDR3 DNA follows: TGTGCCAGCAGCGATGGGGGGACCTCCTACGAGCAGTACTTC. The encoded protein is CASSDGGTSYEQYF. The V gene is TRBV9, the J gene TRBJ2-7, with D tentatively TRBD2 (6 bases). V gave up 3 bases and J gave up 0 bases, with 10 bases separating them. The CDR3 has 14 residues. In germline, CDR1 is SGDLS, CDR2 YYNGEE.

In this sample, this clonotype turned up many times. The V gene is TRBV10-3, the J gene TRBJ2-5; 7 bases map to TRBD1. Per the germline V gene, CDR1 is ENHRY and CDR2 is SYGVKD. CDR3 length: 15 residues. The V gene end was trimmed by 4 bases and the J gene end by 5 bases; junction bases not matched to a gene: 10. CDR3 nucleotide sequence: TGTGCCATCAGTGGAGACGGGACAGCCGGGGAGACCCAGTACTTC. This encodes CAISGDGTAGETQYF.

The rearrangement uses TRBV19 and TRBJ2-5, with D unresolved. This CDR3 has 15 residues. The germline V and J ends were trimmed by 0 bases and 1 base, with 9 bases remaining between them. Per germline, CDR1 LNHDA and CDR2 SQIVND (reference sequence). The CDR3 DNA sequence: TGTGCCAGTAGTATAGATTCGGGCAGCCAAGAGACCCAGTACTTC. This codes for CASSIDSGSQETQYF.